Listed here is a single TCR beta chain. The data derive from a study of blood T cell repertoires in COVID-19. Study background: Specimens from acute and convalescent COVID-19 originated in the United States, Italy and Spain.

As handled by the study authors: Amplifying reference gene primers gave estimates of nucleated cell counts. Clones were sequenced by immunoSEQ multiplex PCR, and TCRdb holds only the in-frame ones, with some missing. Clone size and V and J calls were adopted from that table, with D and trimming inferred from the DNA. This sample yields about 59,000 clones, of which about 90% are seen a single time; roughly 5% belongs to the top ten. Trimming cost V 4 bases and J 0 bases; bases outside gene matches: 9. This CDR3 region has 17 residues. Per the germline V gene, CDR1 is SGDLS and CDR2 is YYNGEE. The V gene is TRBV9, the J gene TRBJ2-1; 8 bases fit TRBD2. This receptor was obtained from a man older than 75 in a cohort sampled during active COVID-19. Material for sequencing was peripheral blood. In DNA form, the CDR3 reads TGTGCCAGCAGCCCGGGGGGGCAGCCGAGCTCCTACAATGAGCAGTTCTTC. This encodes CASSPGGQPSSYNEQFF. Drawing the rest from reference TRBV9 and TRBJ2-1, the complete variable domain is DSGVTQTPKHLITATGQRVTLRCSPRSGDLSVYWYQQSLDQGLQFLIQYYNGEERAKGNILERFSAQQFPDLHSELNLSSLELGDSALYFCASSPGGQPSSYNEQFFGPGTRLTVL.